This TCR beta chain came from a study of CD8+CD57+ T cells in acquired aplastic anemia. Study information: Healthy donors gave roughly 9.9 million reads on average for CD4+ cells. Points from the study as a whole: Researchers report that around 29 CD8+ CDR3 sequences appeared in both patients and controls.

A remark on this clonotype: Its antigen is unknown.

Germline loops: CDR1 SNHLY, CDR2 FYNNEI. Trimming stripped 7 bases from V and 4 bases from J, with 14 bases between. The CDR3 has 14 amino acids. TCR beta VDJ and CDR3 were profiled, and genomic DNA was the template. Each CDR3 protein gets one entry after TCRdb re-called the reads with MiXCR. The data contain under 250,000 distinct CDR3 sequences, around 32% of them singletons. Sequenced: sorted CD4+, CD8+, or CD8+CD57+ T cells (not recorded which) from PBMCs. This TCR was recovered from a human donor in good health, serving as a control. The rearrangement joins TRBV2 to TRBJ2-1; a possible D gene is TRBD2 (7 bases). CDR3 sequence (DNA): TGTGCCAGCAACAGGGAGGGACAATACAATGAGCAGTTCTTC. Its protein product is CASNREGQYNEQFF.